Each of the 31 T cell receptor beta chains below was sequenced from the same sample in a study of cytomegalovirus exposure and HLA in healthy donors. The PCR made use of 60 Vbeta and 13 Jbeta primers. Some clones are missing from TCRdb's copy, which holds only in-frame ones; the method was immunoSEQ multiplex PCR. This sample has roughly 170,000 clones, with roughly 78% found just once. Specimen: PBMCs. Receptor source: a woman in her fifties or sixties in good health and CMV-seropositive.

The chain combines TRBV5-6 with TRBJ1-5; 8 bases map to TRBD1. This CDR3 is 14 amino acids long. After removal of 0 bases from V and 5 bases from J, the junction contained 1 base not matched to a gene. The V gene's germline CDR1 is SGHDT and CDR2 YYEEEE. The CDR3 DNA reads TGTGCCAGCAGCTTGGGGACAGGGTATCAGCCCCAGCATTTT. Protein: CASSLGTGYQPQHF.

This rearrangement joins TRBV18 to TRBJ1-2; 7 bases are shared with TRBD1. In germline, CDR1 is KGHSH, CDR2 LQKENI. This CDR3 region has 14 residues. Germline trimming cut 3 bases from V and 7 bases from J; bases unmatched to any gene: 8. The CDR3 nucleotides are TGTGCCAGCTCACCGGAGCAGGGGGTTTTTGGCTACACCTTC. This sequence encodes CASSPEQGVFGYTF.

The V and J genes are TRBV19 and TRBJ1-3, with 9 bases lining up with TRBD1. V dropped 2 bases and J dropped 2; count of bases not matched to a gene: 7. The CDR3 is 17 residues long. CDR1 LNHDA and CDR2 SQIVND come from the germline V gene (reference sequence). The DNA for the CDR3 is TGTGCCAGTAGTATATTGACCCGGACAGGGGCTGGAAACACCATATATTTT. Its protein product is CASSILTRTGAGNTIYF.

This sequence joins TRBV7-8 and TRBJ1-5, with no clear D. The CDR3 sequence is 15 residues long. V was cut by 0 bases and J by 3 bases, with 9 bases left in between. CDR1 is SGHVS, CDR2 FQNEAQ, per germline. CDR3 protein: CASSLAAGANQPQHF. The DNA for the CDR3 is TGTGCCAGCAGCTTAGCGGCCGGAGCCAATCAGCCCCAGCATTTT.

The chain links TRBV14 to TRBJ1-2; perhaps TRBD1 as D (5 bases). This CDR3 has 17 residues. The germline gives CDR1 SGHDN, CDR2 FVKESK. V lost 4 bases and J lost 2, with 20 bases in between. The CDR3 nucleotides read TGTGCCAGCAGCCTTTTCATCTCACGGGGGGGGAACTATGGCTACACCTTC. Translation: CASSLFISRGGNYGYTF.

The CDR3 sequence is CASSQVRGTQYF. CDR3 DNA sequence: TGTGCCAGCAGCCAAGTTAGAGGGACCCAGTACTTC. The rearrangement joins TRBV4-2 to TRBJ2-5; no clear D gene. Trimming left V 1 base short and J 7 bases short, with 7 bases between. CDR3 size: 12 residues. Germline CDR1 LGHNA, CDR2 YNFKEQ.

The chain carries TRBV4-2 and TRBJ1-2, with D unclear. CDR1 and CDR2 (germline): LGHNA, YNFKEQ. V was shortened by 0 bases and J by 6 bases, with 17 bases between the two germline ends. This CDR3 comprises 16 residues. The CDR3 loop reads CASSQDGNYQLNGYTF. The DNA for the CDR3 is TGTGCCAGCAGCCAAGACGGGAATTACCAATTGAATGGCTACACCTTC.

This sequence joins TRBV9 and TRBJ2-3, with 10 bases fitting TRBD2. Germline assignment: CDR1 SGDLS and CDR2 YYNGEE. Trimming removed 5 bases from V and 5 bases from J; junction bases left unmatched: 8. The CDR3 totals 15 residues. CDR3 DNA sequence: TGTGCCAGCAGTAGAGCGGGGGGGCGGGAAGATACGCAGTATTTT. It is translated as CASSRAGGREDTQYF.

V usage is TRBV20-1 and J usage is TRBJ2-5; D is unresolved. This CDR3 has 11 amino acids. Trimming took off 6 bases at V and 3 bases at J, with 8 bases between the two ends. The germline gives CDR1 DFQATT, CDR2 SNEGSKA (reference sequence). The CDR3 spells CSAIREETQYF. CDR3 DNA sequence: TGCAGTGCCATAAGAGAAGAGACCCAGTACTTC.

This clone was seen only a few times. The chain has TRBV15 and TRBJ1-1; D is possibly TRBD1 (6 bases). The CDR3 covers 16 residues. Looked up from germline, CDR1 is LNHNV and CDR2 is YYDKDF (reference sequence). V was trimmed by 0 bases and J by 6 bases, leaving 17 bases between them. The CDR3 nucleotides are TGTGCCACCAGCAGAGACAGCACAGGGTGGTCCGCTGAAGCTTTCTTT. This sequence encodes CATSRDSTGWSAEAFF. Combining the CDR3 with reference TRBV15 and TRBJ1-1 gives the whole variable domain DAMVIQNPRYQVTQFGKPVTLSCSQTLNHNVMYWYQQKSSQAPKLLFHYYDKDFNNEADTPDNFQSRRPNTSFCFLDIRSPGLGDTAMYLCATSRDSTGWSAEAFFGQGTRLTVV.

This chain links TRBV2 with TRBJ1-5, with 10 bases that match TRBD1. CDR1 and CDR2 (germline): SNHLY, FYNNEI. J lost 5 bases, V lost 6 bases, and 4 bases had no gene match. CDR3 length: 14 residues. In DNA, the CDR3 is TGTGCCAGCAGGGGGGGACAGGGGTATCAGCCCCAGCATTTT. This encodes CASRGGQGYQPQHF. The full variable domain, completed using reference TRBV2 and TRBJ1-5, is EPEVTQTPSHQVTQMGQEVILRCVPISNHLYFYWYRQILGQKVEFLVSFYNNEISEKSEIFDDQFSVERPDGSNFTLKIRSTKLEDSAMYFCASRGGQGYQPQHFGDGTRLSIL.

This chain joins TRBV18 and TRBJ1-6; D ambiguous. Trimming removed 6 bases at V and 0 bases at J, with 12 bases between. Looked up from germline, CDR1 is KGHSH and CDR2 is LQKENI. The CDR3 is 16 amino acids. This chain's CDR3 is CASSATPSSYNSPLHF. The CDR3 DNA follows: TGTGCCAGCTCTGCGACTCCTAGCTCCTATAATTCACCCCTCCACTTT.

The chain carries TRBV6-1 and TRBJ1-5; a possible D gene is TRBD1 (5 bases). V was clipped by 4 bases and J by 4 bases, with 11 bases between them. The CDR3 has 14 amino acids. Germline V gene data show CDR1 as MNHNS and CDR2 as SASEGT. The CDR3 coding sequence is TGTGCCAGCAGTGTTTCCAGGGAAAATCAGCCCCAGCATTTT. Translating gives CASSVSRENQPQHF.

This clone was seen only a few times. The J gene is TRBJ1-2, the V gene TRBV2, with D maybe TRBD1 (5 bases). This CDR3 spans 14 amino acids. From germline, CDR1 is SNHLY and CDR2 FYNNEI. The ends were cut back, 2 bases at V and 1 base at J, with 8 bases in the middle. CDR3 sequence reads: CASSEQGSNYGYTF. CDR3 DNA sequence: TGTGCCAGCAGTGAACAGGGAAGTAACTATGGCTACACCTTC.

The chain recombines TRBV6-1 with TRBJ2-5, with D tentatively TRBD2 (7 bases). The V end was cut by 5 bases, the J end by 1 base, with 14 bases between. Germline V gene data show CDR1 as MNHNS and CDR2 as SASEGT. The CDR3 is 15 amino acids. The CDR3 protein is CASSSNRGAQETQYF. The CDR3 DNA follows: TGTGCCAGCAGTTCCAATCGGGGGGCCCAAGAGACCCAGTACTTC.

The chain links TRBV11-3 to TRBJ2-2; a possible D gene is TRBD1 (6 bases). Germline CDR1 is SGHNT and CDR2 is YENEEA. This CDR3 is 14 amino acids long. The V end lost 2 bases, the J end lost 5 bases, and 9 bases lay between the germline ends. The CDR3 here is CASSLPGATGELFF. In nucleotides, the CDR3 is TGTGCCAGCAGCTTACCAGGGGCAACCGGGGAGCTGTTTTTT.

V and J are TRBV18 and TRBJ1-6, with a possible D match to TRBD1 (5 bases). Trimming left V 1 base short and J 5 bases short, with 12 bases between. Germline V gene sequence: CDR1 KGHSH, CDR2 LQKENI. The CDR3 sequence is 16 residues long. The CDR3 nucleotides are TGTGCCAGCTCACCACGGGGGGTTCGAAATAATTCACCCCTCCACTTT. This encodes CASSPRGVRNNSPLHF.

Worth noting for this clone: One junction end does not reproduce the germline sequence, and a read error may be involved. The V and J genes are TRBV19 and TRBJ2-2, with 11 bases that match TRBD1. Germline V CDR1 and CDR2: LNHDA, SQIVND (reference sequence). The CDR3 totals 16 residues. The DNA for the CDR3 is TGTGCCAGTGGTATGCCGGACAGGGGGCCTGGCGGGGAGCTGTTTTTT. Translation gives CASGMPDRGPGGELFF.

Concerning this clone itself: The sample contains more than one DNA sequence encoding this CDR3. The chain links TRBV7-9 to TRBJ1-2, with a tentative D call TRBD1 (5 bases). Trimming left V 1 base short and J 2 bases short, with 11 bases between. The CDR3 is 15 residues long. CDR1 is SEHNR, CDR2 FQNEAQ, per germline (reference sequence). The CDR3: CASSLDAGYNYGYTF. The CDR3 bases are TGTGCCAGCAGCTTAGATGCAGGGTACAACTATGGCTACACCTTC.

This clone was observed a few times. The J gene is TRBJ2-3, the V gene TRBV6-1; 9 bases line up with TRBD2. The CDR3 is 14 residues long. Germline loops: CDR1 MNHNS, CDR2 SASEGT. V lost 7 bases to trimming and J lost 2 bases; unmatched junction nucleotides: 4. The DNA for the CDR3 is TGTGCCAGCAAGGGCGGGGGGGCCACAGATACGCAGTATTTT. This gives the protein CASKGGGATDTQYF.

The V and J genes are TRBV7-2 and TRBJ2-7, with a tentative D call TRBD1 (6 bases). V gave up 5 bases and J gave up 5 bases, with 7 bases separating them. The CDR3 is 11 amino acids. Germline values: CDR1 SGHTA, CDR2 FQGNSA. CDR3 loop: CASSRTDEQYF. Written as DNA, the CDR3 is TGTGCCAGCAGCCGGACAGACGAGCAGTACTTC.

This clone was seen a single time. This chain links TRBV19 with TRBJ1-5; 7 bases are a match to TRBD1. Per germline, CDR1 LNHDA and CDR2 SQIVND (reference sequence). V shed 6 bases and J 3 bases; nucleotides not matched to a gene: 5. CDR3 length: 14 residues. This chain's CDR3 is CASRPDRVNQPQHF. In DNA, the CDR3 is TGTGCCAGTAGACCTGACAGGGTCAATCAGCCCCAGCATTTT.

To note about this clone: The same CDR3 also results from other DNA sequences found in this sample. The V gene is TRBV7-8, the J gene TRBJ1-4, with 11 bases aligning to TRBD1. Trimming at V came to 0 bases and at J to 7 bases, leaving 1 base not matched to a gene. The V gene's germline CDR1 is SGHVS and CDR2 FQNEAQ. This CDR3 region has 15 residues. The CDR3 DNA is TGTGCCAGCAGCTTAGCGGGGACAGGGGGTGAAAAACTGTTTTTT. Its protein is CASSLAGTGGEKLFF.

About this clone itself: One end of the junction fails to match germline, which may point to a read error. The rearrangement joins TRBV7-9 to TRBJ2-5; 7 nucleotides align to TRBD2. CDR3 size: 13 residues. Germline values: CDR1 SEHNR, CDR2 FQNEAQ (reference sequence). CDR3 in DNA: TGTTCCAGCAGAAGGGGAGGGCTAGAGACCCAGTACTTC. Protein: CSSRRGGLETQYF.

Of note for this clone: Different DNA sequences within this sample yield the same CDR3. The chain carries TRBV5-1 and TRBJ1-6, with 7 bases matching TRBD1. The V and J ends lost 0 bases and 6 bases, in that order; junction bases with no gene match: 3. CDR1 and CDR2 (germline): SGHRS, YFSETQ. There are 15 residues in the CDR3. In DNA form, the CDR3 reads TGCGCCAGCAGCTTGGAGGGGGCTGTTAATTCACCCCTCCACTTT. Its translation is CASSLEGAVNSPLHF.

This clone was seen just once. The rearrangement links TRBV21-1 to TRBJ2-7; TRBD2 is taken as the D call from the table, unchecked against the DNA. TRBV21-1 is a recognized pseudogene. This CDR3 spans 17 amino acids. This CDR3 is CASSKALGGQSSYEQYF. The CDR3 nucleotides are TGTGCCAGCAGCAAAGCGCTTGGAGGGCAGAGCTCCTACGAGCAGTACTTC.

The J gene is TRBJ1-1, the V gene TRBV9; perhaps TRBD1 as D (6 bases). Germline V CDR1 and CDR2: SGDLS, YYNGEE. Trimming cost V 2 bases and J 1 base, with 9 bases left between them. CDR3 length equals 14 residues. The CDR3 sequence is CASSVTQGNTEAFF. CDR3 bases: TGTGCCAGCAGCGTTACACAGGGGAACACTGAAGCTTTCTTT.

The rearrangement uses TRBV7-2 and TRBJ2-7, with 7 bases aligning to TRBD1. Germline CDR1 and CDR2: SGHTA and FQGNSA. The trim removed 3 bases at V and 7 bases at J, leaving 6 bases unmatched. The CDR3 has 13 residues. The CDR3 sequence is CASSFSGTVEQYF. CDR3 bases: TGTGCCAGCAGCTTTTCCGGGACAGTAGAGCAGTACTTC.

This clone came up a few times. One end of the junction varies from germline; a read error may be responsible. This chain connects TRBV7-9 to TRBJ2-7; TRBD1 is a possible D gene (6 bases). CDR3 size: 17 residues. Per the germline V gene, CDR1 is SEHNR and CDR2 is FQNEAQ (reference sequence). The CDR3: CSSSYGKIGQYSYEQYF. The CDR3 bases are TGTTCCAGCAGTTACGGCAAGATAGGACAGTACTCCTACGAGCAGTACTTC.

The V and J genes are TRBV30 and TRBJ2-3; D may be TRBD1 (5 bases). The germline V gene has CDR1 GTSNPN and CDR2 SVGIG (reference sequence). The CDR3 totals 12 residues. The ends were cut back, 1 base at V and 4 bases at J, with 6 bases in the middle. CDR3 protein: CAWSEGADTQYF. The CDR3 DNA is TGTGCCTGGAGTGAAGGGGCAGATACGCAGTATTTT.

Turning to this clone: Sequence at one end of the junction differs from germline and may be a read error. The CDR3 spells CASSLDLFDGAYASGF. The CDR3 DNA reads as TGTGCCAGCAGCTTAGACCTTTTTGACGGAGCTTACGCGAGTGGTTTT. The chain combines TRBV7-9 with TRBJ2-3; D uncertain. Germline V gene sequence: CDR1 SEHNR, CDR2 FQNEAQ (reference sequence). This CDR3 spans 16 amino acids.